The 32 T cell receptor beta chains reported below all come from one sample, sequenced in a study of T cell repertoires in cytomegalovirus infection. MiXCR, run by TCRdb on the reads, gives a single entry per CDR3 protein. The repertoire consists of more than 110,000 distinct CDR3 sequences, with 32% occurring once and the leading ten covering roughly half. No antigens are known for them. The sample was CD8+ T cells from cultured PBMCs, taken from culture after CMV antigen stimulation. The receptors stem from a human donor in good health (CMV status not recorded). Some clones in this sample may be carry-over from other donors' samples.

V and J are TRBV27 and TRBJ1-5; tentative D call: TRBD1 (5 bases). The CDR3 consists of 17 residues. Germline assignment: CDR1 MNHEY and CDR2 SMNVEV (reference sequence). Trimming removed 1 base at V and 3 bases at J, with 16 bases between. The CDR3 DNA follows: TGTGCCAGCAGTTTATATGGGGCACGTACGGTCAATCAGCCCCAGCATTTT. Translated: CASSLYGARTVNQPQHF.

This clonotype was seen at least ten times. The V call is TRBV6-5, the J call TRBJ2-7; D is unclear. Trimming took off 0 bases at V and 3 bases at J, with 6 bases between the two ends. Germline V gene data show CDR1 as MNHEY and CDR2 as SVGAGI. The CDR3 is 13 amino acids. The CDR3 DNA reads as TGTGCCAGCAGTTACTCTCGGCTCTACGAGCAGTACTTC. Protein: CASSYSRLYEQYF.

V gene TRBV27 combines with J gene TRBJ2-1; the D is unclear. Trimming took off 8 bases at V and 2 bases at J, with 13 bases between the two ends. The CDR3 runs 14 residues. Germline lookup yields CDR1 MNHEY and CDR2 SMNVEV (reference sequence). CDR3 DNA: TGTGCCAGCGCCATGGCGCACCCCTACAATGAGCAGTTCTTC. Its protein product is CASAMAHPYNEQFF.

The CDR3 loop reads CASSLPGQGVAGELFF. The DNA for the CDR3 is TGTGCCAGCAGCTTACCGGGACAGGGAGTCGCCGGGGAGCTGTTTTTT. The genes are TRBV7-3 and TRBJ2-2, with 9 bases fitting TRBD1. V gave up 2 bases and J gave up 6 bases; unmatched junction bases: 7. Germline loops: CDR1 SGHTA, CDR2 FQGTGA. The length of the CDR3 is 16 residues.

V and J are TRBV29-1 and TRBJ2-1; TRBD1 matches 7 bases. CDR3 size: 12 residues. The J segment lost 7 bases and the V segment lost 4 bases, leaving 4 bases of the junction unmatched. The V gene's germline CDR1 is SQVTM and CDR2 ANQGSEA. CDR3 DNA: TGCAGCGTTGGGGCAGGGGGTAATGAGCAGTTCTTC. Translation gives CSVGAGGNEQFF.

The genes are TRBV2 and TRBJ1-5, with TRBD1 as a possible D gene (5 bases). This CDR3 comprises 16 residues. Germline V CDR1 and CDR2: SNHLY, FYNNEI. The V end lost 5 bases, the J end lost 0 bases, and 14 bases lay between the germline ends. The DNA for the CDR3 is TGTGCCAGCAGTCTCACGTCAGGGTATAGCAATCAGCCCCAGCATTTT. Its translation is CASSLTSGYSNQPQHF. Full variable domain (remainder filled in from reference TRBV2 and TRBJ1-5): EPEVTQTPSHQVTQMGQEVILRCVPISNHLYFYWYRQILGQKVEFLVSFYNNEISEKSEIFDDQFSVERPDGSNFTLKIRSTKLEDSAMYFCASSLTSGYSNQPQHFGDGTRLSIL.

This clonotype occurred many times. The chain recombines TRBV7-8 with TRBJ2-5, with 12 bases that match TRBD1. Per the germline V gene, CDR1 is SGHVS and CDR2 is FQNEAQ. V trimming: 0 bases; J trimming: 5 bases; junction bases outside the gene matches: 4. The CDR3 runs to 16 residues. The DNA of the CDR3 is TGTGCCAGCAGCTTAGCGGGACAGGGGGCGTTTGAGACCCAGTACTTC. Translation: CASSLAGQGAFETQYF.

The gene calls are TRBV7-2 and TRBJ1-3, with TRBD1 as a possible D gene (6 bases). Germline CDR1 is SGHTA and CDR2 is FQGNSA. The CDR3 is made up of 16 amino acids. The V end was cut by 5 bases, the J end by 4 bases, with 18 bases between. The CDR3: CASSLTDRTAGNTIYF. The CDR3 nucleotides are TGTGCCAGCAGCCTTACGGACAGAACAGCGGGAAACACCATATATTTT. The complete variable domain, with remaining parts taken from reference TRBV7-2 and TRBJ1-3, reads GAGVSQSPSNKVTEKGKDVELRCDPISGHTALYWYRQSLGQGLEFLIYFQGNSAPDKSGLPSDRFSAERTGGSVSTLTIQRTQQEDSAVYLCASSLTDRTAGNTIYFGEGSWLTVV.

This clonotype was picked up one time. This chain connects TRBV2 to TRBJ1-1; D call uncertain. This CDR3 is built from 9 residues. Trimming shortened V by 7 bases and J by 10 bases, and 7 bases separated the two germline ends. Germline V gene data show CDR1 as SNHLY and CDR2 as FYNNEI. For the CDR3, the DNA is TGTGCCAGCAAGGTTTTAGCTTTCTTT. Its translation: CASKVLAFF.

The V call is TRBV4-1, the J call TRBJ2-7; 7 bases are a match to TRBD1. CDR1 and CDR2 from the germline V gene are MGHRA and YSYEKL. The V segment lost 6 bases and the J segment 2 bases; nucleotides outside the gene matches: 10. This CDR3 spans 15 amino acids. The CDR3 coding sequence is TGCGCCAGCAGTTTCACGGGACAGCCCACCTACGAGCAGTACTTC. Protein product: CASSFTGQPTYEQYF.

This clonotype showed up many times. CDR3 sequence reads: CASSLDPSGGTEAFF. The CDR3 DNA follows: TGTGCCAGCAGCTTGGACCCTTCGGGGGGGACTGAAGCTTTCTTT. V and J are TRBV5-4 and TRBJ1-1, with TRBD1 as a possible D gene (5 bases). Trimming cost V 0 bases and J 5 bases, with 14 bases left between them. The CDR3 loop spans 15 amino acids. The germline V gene has CDR1 SGHNT and CDR2 YYREEE (reference sequence).

This clonotype came up a few times. The V call is TRBV19, the J call TRBJ1-1, with D possibly TRBD1 on 5 matching bases. CDR1 is LNHDA, CDR2 SQIVND, per germline (reference sequence). The CDR3 covers 13 residues. V was clipped by 7 bases and J by 1 base, with 10 bases between them. This CDR3 reads CASMRGSNTEAFF. In nucleotides, the CDR3 is TGTGCCAGTATGAGGGGTTCGAACACTGAAGCTTTCTTT.

The rearrangement uses TRBV12-3 or TRBV12-4 and TRBJ2-5, with unresolved D. The CDR3 has 11 amino acids. The V end was cut by 5 bases, the J end by 5 bases, with 6 bases between. CDR3 coding DNA: TGTGCCAGCAGTGAATTGGAGACCCAGTACTTC. Amino acids: CASSELETQYF.

This clonotype was counted many times. The V and J genes are TRBV7-9 and TRBJ2-7; D may be TRBD2 (6 bases). The CDR3 sequence is 15 residues long. V shed 2 bases and J shed 7 bases, with 18 bases lying between them. From germline, CDR1 is SEHNR and CDR2 FQNEAQ (reference sequence). The CDR3, as DNA: TGTGCCAGCAGCTTATCACAGGCCCCGGCGGGGGAGCAGTACTTC. Translation gives CASSLSQAPAGEQYF.

This chain joins TRBV7-6 and TRBJ2-5; perhaps TRBD1 as D (5 bases). There are 12 residues in the CDR3. The germline V gene encodes CDR1 SGHVS and CDR2 FNYEAQ. Trimming removed 6 bases at V and 5 bases at J, with 10 bases between. The CDR3 DNA reads TGTGCCAGCAGAGGGGTTTCGGAGACCCAGTACTTC. This sequence encodes CASRGVSETQYF.

This clonotype was observed a handful of times. This chain uses TRBV7-9 with TRBJ2-1; 8 nucleotides match TRBD2. CDR3 length: 15 amino acids. CDR1 and CDR2 (germline): SEHNR, FQNEAQ (reference sequence). V shed 5 bases and J 8 bases; nucleotides not matched to a gene: 11. Here the CDR3 DNA reads TGTGCCAGCAGCCCAGCGGGACTAGTGGAATATGAGCAGTTCTTC. Translated, it gives CASSPAGLVEYEQFF.

There are many counts of this clonotype. The chain is built from TRBV6-1 and TRBJ2-1; TRBD2 matches at 10 bases. J lost 5 bases, V lost 7 bases, and 17 bases had no gene match. The CDR3 consists of 18 residues. The germline CDR1 and CDR2 sequences are MNHNS and SASEGT. CDR3 in amino acids: CASIKKGLAGALHNEQFF. DNA of the CDR3: TGTGCCAGCATCAAAAAAGGGCTAGCGGGGGCCCTACACAATGAGCAGTTCTTC.

This clonotype was recorded a few times. The gene calls are TRBV27 and TRBJ2-2; D is unresolved. This CDR3 spans 13 amino acids. V lost 3 bases and J 6 bases, leaving 8 bases between the germline ends. Looked up from germline, CDR1 is MNHEY and CDR2 is SMNVEV (reference sequence). The CDR3 region has the DNA TGTGCCAGCAGTTTTCAGGCAGCCGGGGAGCTGTTTTTT. Its protein is CASSFQAAGELFF.

This sequence joins TRBV15 and TRBJ2-1; no reliable D call. CDR3 length: 14 amino acids. The germline V and J ends were trimmed by 2 bases and 10 bases, with 15 bases remaining between them. Germline V lookup: CDR1 LNHNV, CDR2 YYDKDF (reference sequence). CDR3 nucleotides: TGTGCCACCAGCAGAAGTCCGGGCTCCATGGAGCAGTTCTTC. Its protein product is CATSRSPGSMEQFF.

The chain links TRBV9 to TRBJ2-3; a weak D match, TRBD2 (5 bases). V was shortened by 3 bases and J by 0 bases, with 14 bases between the two germline ends. Germline CDR1 SGDLS, CDR2 YYNGEE. CDR3 length: 16 residues. CDR3 bases: TGTGCCAGCAGCGCCCGCCGCCGGGAAAGCACAGATACGCAGTATTTT. Translated: CASSARRRESTDTQYF.

This clonotype has a single count. This chain links TRBV20-1 with TRBJ1-1; a weak D match, TRBD1 (5 bases). CDR3 length: 13 residues. Trimming took 0 bases from V and 1 from J, leaving 6 bases between them. Per germline, CDR1 DFQATT and CDR2 SNEGSKA (reference sequence). As DNA, the CDR3 is TGCAGTGCTAGAGACAGGGCGAACACTGAAGCTTTCTTT. The encoded protein is CSARDRANTEAFF.

Points on this clonotype: The germline gene is not matched at one end of the junction; a read error may be the cause. The chain is built from TRBV7-9 and TRBJ2-1; 8 nucleotides agree with TRBD2. The CDR3 contains 17 residues. The germline CDR1 and CDR2 sequences are SEHNR and FQNEAQ (reference sequence). In nucleotides, the CDR3 is TGTGCCAGCAGCCTAGCGATCGACGGGGGGGCCCTCAATGAGCAGTTCTTC. Its protein is CASSLAIDGGALNEQFF. The full variable domain, completed using reference TRBV7-9 and TRBJ2-1, is DTGVSQNPRHKITKRGQNVTFRCDPISEHNRLYWYRQTLGQGPEFLTYFQNEAQLEKSRLLSDRFSAERPKGSFSTLEIQRTEQGDSAMYLCASSLAIDGGALNEQFFGPGTRLTVL.

The chain is built from TRBV11-1 and TRBJ2-5; 12 bases are a match to TRBD2. CDR1 is SGHAT and CDR2 is FQDESV in the germline V gene (reference sequence). The CDR3 consists of 16 residues. J lost 2 bases, V lost 5 bases, and 6 bases had no gene match. The CDR3 loop reads CASSVTSGGLQETQYF. In DNA form, the CDR3 reads TGTGCCAGCAGCGTCACTAGCGGGGGGCTACAAGAGACCCAGTACTTC.

This clonotype showed up just a few times. V gene TRBV12-3 or TRBV12-4 combines with J gene TRBJ1-6, with D maybe TRBD1 (5 bases). The V end lost 3 bases, the J end lost 5 bases, and 14 bases lay between the germline ends. The CDR3 sequence is 16 residues long. Written as DNA, the CDR3 is TGTGCCAGCAGTTTCGCGACGGGACCTAATAATTCACCCCTCCACTTT. Protein sequence: CASSFATGPNNSPLHF.

This clonotype was counted at least ten times. The chain uses TRBV11-2 and TRBJ2-7; D not resolved. Trimming removed 5 bases at V and 3 bases at J, with 11 bases between. This CDR3 spans 13 amino acids. Looked up from germline, CDR1 is SGHAT and CDR2 is FQNNGV. The CDR3 protein is CASSPRPDYEQYF. The DNA for the CDR3 is TGTGCCAGCAGCCCGAGGCCAGACTACGAGCAGTACTTC. The variable domain in full, completed from reference TRBV11-2 and TRBJ2-7, reads EAGVAQSPRYKIIEKRQSVAFWCNPISGHATLYWYQQILGQGPKLLIQFQNNGVVDDSQLPKDRFSAERLKGVDSTLKIQPAKLEDSAVYLCASSPRPDYEQYFGPGTRLTVT.

CDR3 DNA sequence: TGTGCCAGCAGTTACGGTGTGAACTCCTACGAGCAGTACTTC. It specifies CASSYGVNSYEQYF. This chain connects TRBV6-5 to TRBJ2-7; no reliable D call. Germline loops: CDR1 MNHEY, CDR2 SVGAGI. V was clipped by 2 bases and J by 0 bases, with 8 bases between them. This CDR3 is 14 amino acids long.

This clonotype was seen only a few times. V is TRBV20-1 and J is TRBJ2-7, with 7 bases lining up with TRBD2. Per the germline V gene, CDR1 is DFQATT and CDR2 is SNEGSKA (reference sequence). CDR3 length equals 15 residues. With 0 bases clipped from V and 2 bases from J, the junction kept 7 bases outside the gene matches. The CDR3 loop is CSARDVRGEAYEQYF. The CDR3 coding sequence is TGCAGTGCTAGAGATGTTCGGGGGGAGGCCTACGAGCAGTACTTC.

This chain links TRBV28 with TRBJ1-1, with D possibly matching TRBD1 (5 bases). The CDR3 runs 15 residues. Germline V CDR1 and CDR2: MDHEN, SYDVKM. V lost 6 bases and J 6 bases, leaving 20 bases between the germline ends. CDR3 protein: CASSGESGTHAEAFF. CDR3 sequence (DNA): TGTGCCAGCAGCGGCGAGAGTGGGACGCATGCTGAAGCTTTCTTT.

The genes are TRBV12-3 or TRBV12-4 and TRBJ1-4; tentatively, D is TRBD1 (6 bases). The V end was cut by 4 bases, the J end by 0 bases, with 15 bases between. The CDR3 loop spans 17 amino acids. CDR3 residues: CASSSPTGPATNEKLFF. The CDR3 DNA follows: TGTGCCAGCAGTTCTCCGACAGGTCCCGCAACTAATGAAAAACTGTTTTTT.

This clonotype turned up a few times. The chain links TRBV6-1 to TRBJ1-5; weak D call: TRBD1 (5 bases). Germline assignment: CDR1 MNHNS and CDR2 SASEGT. Deletions cut 2 bases from V and 6 bases from J, with 14 bases between. The CDR3 length is 15 residues. The DNA for the CDR3 is TGTGCCAGCAGTGAATTAGGGGTTGGGTTTCAGCCCCAGCATTTT. As protein: CASSELGVGFQPQHF.

The gene calls are TRBV7-6 and TRBJ2-7; D is possibly TRBD1 or TRBD2 (6 bases each). Germline V lookup: CDR1 SGHVS, CDR2 FNYEAQ. The CDR3 totals 12 residues. Trimming removed 8 bases from V and 2 bases from J, with 10 bases in between. CDR3 protein: CASAGEAYEQYF. The CDR3, as DNA: TGTGCCAGCGCAGGGGAGGCCTACGAGCAGTACTTC.

Only a few counts were recorded for this clonotype. The gene calls are TRBV7-9 and TRBJ2-3; D call uncertain. Germline CDR1 reads SEHNR; CDR2 reads FQNEAQ (reference sequence). The CDR3 covers 15 residues. V lost 4 bases, J lost 4 bases, and 15 bases lay in between. This CDR3 is CASSSALEEADTQYF. For the CDR3, the DNA is TGTGCCAGCAGCTCGGCCCTAGAGGAAGCAGATACGCAGTATTTT.